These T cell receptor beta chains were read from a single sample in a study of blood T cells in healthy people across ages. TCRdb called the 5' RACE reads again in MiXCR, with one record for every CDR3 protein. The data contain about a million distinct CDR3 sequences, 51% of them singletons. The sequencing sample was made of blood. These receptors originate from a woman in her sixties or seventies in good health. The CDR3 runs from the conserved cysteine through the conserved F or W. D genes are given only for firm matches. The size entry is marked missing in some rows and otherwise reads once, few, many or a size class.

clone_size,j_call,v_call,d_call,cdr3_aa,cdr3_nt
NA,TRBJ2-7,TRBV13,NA,CASSPMNSGEQYF,TGTGCCAGCAGCCCGATGAACTCGGGGGAGCAGTACTTC
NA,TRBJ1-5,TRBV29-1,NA,CLGASPNQPQHF,TGCCTCGGAGCATCCCCCAATCAGCCCCAGCATTTT
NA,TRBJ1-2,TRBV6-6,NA,CASSYSGGDRDGYTF,TGTGCCAGCAGTTACTCTGGGGGGGATCGTGATGGCTACACCTTC
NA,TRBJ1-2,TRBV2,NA,CASSEEGIYGYTF,TGTGCCAGCAGTGAAGAGGGGATCTATGGCTACACCTTC
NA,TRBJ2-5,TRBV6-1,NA,CASSVWDQETQYF,TGTGCCAGCAGTGTGTGGGACCAAGAGACCCAGTACTTC
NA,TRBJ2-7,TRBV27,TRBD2,CATSGLAGGRAYEQYF,TGTGCCACCAGCGGACTAGCGGGAGGGCGTGCCTACGAGCAGTACTTC
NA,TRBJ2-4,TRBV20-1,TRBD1,CSAPGQGLVGNEQYF,TGCAGTGCCCCGGGACAGGGGCTCGTGGGGAATGAGCAGTACTTC
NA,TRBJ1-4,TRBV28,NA,CASTVNREEKLFF,TGTGCCAGCACGGTGAACAGGGAAGAAAAACTGTTTTTT
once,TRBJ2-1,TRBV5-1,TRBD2,CASSSSGTSGINEQFF,TGCGCCAGCAGCTCATCCGGGACTAGCGGGATAAATGAGCAGTTCTTC
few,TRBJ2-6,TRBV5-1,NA,CASSSSGVAGANVLTF,TGCGCCAGCAGCTCTTCCGGGGTGGCCGGGGCCAACGTCCTGACTTTC
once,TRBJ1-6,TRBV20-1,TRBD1,CSARGDRVNSPLHF,TGCAGTGCTAGGGGAGACAGGGTCAATTCACCCCTCCACTTT
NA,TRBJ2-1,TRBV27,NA,CASAEDILYNEQFF,TGTGCCAGCGCCGAGGACATCTTATACAATGAGCAGTTCTTC
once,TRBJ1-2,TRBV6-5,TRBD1,CASSYRGQGFFTF,TGTGCCAGCAGTTACCGAGGACAGGGTTTCTTCACCTTC
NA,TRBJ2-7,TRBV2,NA,CAFSEAGEQYF,TGTGCCTTCAGTGAAGCGGGCGAGCAGTACTTC
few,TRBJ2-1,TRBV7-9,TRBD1,CASSPDRGESYNEQFF,TGTGCCAGCAGCCCAGACAGGGGGGAATCCTACAATGAGCAGTTCTTC
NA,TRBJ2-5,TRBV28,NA,CASAAGGVETQYF,TGTGCCAGCGCCGCCGGAGGAGTTGAGACCCAGTACTTC
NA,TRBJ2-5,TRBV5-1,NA,CASKSDLRIETQYF,TGCGCCAGCAAGTCCGACCTTAGGATAGAGACCCAGTACTTC
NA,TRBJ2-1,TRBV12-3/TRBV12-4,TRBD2,CASSLISWGLATEQFF,TGTGCCAGCAGTTTGATTTCATGGGGACTAGCAACTGAGCAGTTCTTC
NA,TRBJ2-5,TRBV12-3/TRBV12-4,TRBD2,CASRPGTSGRETQYF,TGTGCCAGCAGGCCTGGGACTAGCGGGAGAGAGACCCAGTACTTC
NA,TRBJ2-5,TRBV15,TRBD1,CATSRTGTGIQETQYF,TGTGCCACCAGCAGAACCGGGACAGGGATACAAGAGACCCAGTACTTC
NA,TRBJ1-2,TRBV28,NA,CASSHRQRANYGYTF,TGTGCCAGCAGTCACCGACAGCGAGCTAACTATGGCTACACCTTC
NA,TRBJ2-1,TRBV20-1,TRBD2,CSAAPGLAGAVEQFF,TGCAGTGCTGCCCCGGGACTAGCGGGAGCGGTAGAGCAGTTCTTC
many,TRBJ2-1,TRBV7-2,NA,CASSLLGYNEQFF,TGTGCCAGCAGCCTCTTGGGTTACAATGAGCAGTTCTTC
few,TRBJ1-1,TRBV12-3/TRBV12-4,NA,CASTRGSHPAFF,TGTGCCAGCACCCGGGGCAGCCATCCTGCTTTCTTT
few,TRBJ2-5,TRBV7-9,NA,CASSALWLRETQYF,TGTGCCAGCAGCGCGTTATGGCTGCGGGAGACCCAGTACTTC
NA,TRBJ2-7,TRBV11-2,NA,CASSFGGSLSYEQYF,TGTGCCAGCAGCTTTGGAGGGAGCCTTTCCTACGAGCAGTACTTC
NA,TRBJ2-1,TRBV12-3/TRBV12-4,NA,CASRQRGLAYNEQFF,TGTGCCAGCAGACAGAGAGGGCTGGCCTACAATGAGCAGTTCTTC
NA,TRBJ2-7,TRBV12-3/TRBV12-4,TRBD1,CASSLGQLLEQYF,TGTGCCAGCAGTTTGGGACAGCTTCTAGAGCAGTACTTC
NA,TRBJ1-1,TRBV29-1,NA,CSVDQGNTEAFF,TGCAGCGTTGACCAGGGGAACACTGAAGCTTTCTTT
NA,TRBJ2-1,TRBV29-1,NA,CSVEDLYGPDSRSYNEQFF,TGCAGCGTTGAAGATCTTTACGGGCCGGACAGCCGATCCTACAATGAGCAGTTCTTC
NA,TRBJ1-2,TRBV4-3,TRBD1,CASSFRGTNRFPIYGYTF,TGCGCCAGCAGTTTCAGGGGGACCAACCGCTTTCCCATTTATGGCTACACCTTC